Listed below are T cell receptor beta chains from one sample, sequenced in a study of cytomegalovirus exposure and HLA in healthy donors. Only in-frame clones appear in the TCRdb table, and some are missing; sequencing was by immunoSEQ multiplex PCR. The sample records about 150,000 clones, roughly 83% being singletons. The sequenced sample was PBMCs. All receptors derive from a man aged 25 to 40 in good health and CMV-seropositive. The CDR3 runs from the conserved cysteine through the conserved F or W. D genes are given only for firm matches. Size values are once, few and many counts, or a class for expanded clones, and some rows have none.

CDR3 protein,CDR3 DNA,V gene,clone size,J gene,D gene
CASSLGLQVYEQYF,TGCGCCAGCAGCTTGGGATTACAGGTCTACGAGCAGTACTTC,TRBV5-1,NA,TRBJ2-7,NA
CASSLSQYGYTF,TGTGCCAGCAGCTTATCCCAGTATGGCTACACCTTC,TRBV11-2,NA,TRBJ1-2,NA
CAWSVHPLTGGIQPQHF,TGTGCCTGGAGTGTACACCCCCTGACAGGGGGCATTCAGCCCCAGCATTTT,TRBV30,NA,TRBJ1-5,TRBD1
CASSTRTGWDTEAFF,TGTGCCAGCAGCACACGGACAGGGTGGGACACTGAAGCTTTCTTT,TRBV5-6,many,TRBJ1-1,TRBD1
CASLSSYEQYF,TGCGCCAGCCTCAGCTCCTACGAGCAGTACTTC,TRBV5-1,NA,TRBJ2-7,NA
CASSEATTAPKGAFF,TGTGCCAGCAGTGAAGCGACGACAGCCCCTAAGGGGGCTTTCTTT,TRBV6-1,NA,TRBJ1-1,NA
CASSEGGGGYNEQFF,TGTGCCAGCAGTGAAGGGGGGGGCGGGTACAATGAGCAGTTCTTC,TRBV2,NA,TRBJ2-1,NA
CASSVSGDSAQETQYF,TGTGCCAGCAGCGTTAGCGGGGACAGTGCACAAGAGACCCAGTACTTC,TRBV9,NA,TRBJ2-5,NA
CASSQELRTANYGYTF,TGCGCCAGCAGCCAAGAACTAAGGACAGCTAACTATGGCTACACCTTC,TRBV4-3,NA,TRBJ1-2,NA
CASSDSSRGPVEAFF,TGTGCCAGCAGTGACTCGAGTCGCGGCCCCGTGGAAGCTTTCTTT,TRBV6-4,NA,TRBJ1-1,NA
CASSAGQGGEQYF,TGCGCCAGCAGCGCCGGACAGGGCGGCGAGCAGTACTTC,TRBV5-1,NA,TRBJ2-7,TRBD1
CASSHQGRYNEQFF,TGCGCCAGCAGCCACCAGGGTCGGTACAATGAGCAGTTCTTC,TRBV4-1,NA,TRBJ2-1,NA
CASSFILAEGTDTQYF,TGTGCCAGCAGCTTCATACTAGCGGAGGGGACAGATACGCAGTATTTT,TRBV5-4,NA,TRBJ2-3,TRBD2
CASTNHRAGGGFSYGYTF,TGTGCCAGCACCAATCACCGGGCAGGGGGTGGCTTTAGCTATGGCTACACCTTC,TRBV11-2,NA,TRBJ1-2,TRBD1
CASSQWTGERNTIYF,TGTGCCAGCAGCCAGTGGACAGGAGAACGAAACACCATATATTTT,TRBV4-2,NA,TRBJ1-3,TRBD1
CASSLGAAQETQYF,TGTGCCAGCAGTTTAGGGGCAGCCCAAGAGACCCAGTACTTC,TRBV28,few,TRBJ2-5,NA
CASSLTARSSNYGYPF,TGTGCCAGCAGCTTAACCGCGAGGAGCTCTAACTATGGCTACCCCTTC,TRBV5-4,NA,TRBJ1-2,NA
CASSAAGTVNEQFF,TGTGCCAGCAGCGCGGCCGGGACAGTCAATGAGCAGTTCTTC,TRBV9,NA,TRBJ2-1,TRBD1
CAASRLAGTDTQYF,TGTGCCGCCTCCCGGCTAGCGGGCACAGATACGCAGTATTTT,TRBV25-1,NA,TRBJ2-3,TRBD2
CASSSEKGYNEQFF,TGTGCCAGCAGCTCCGAGAAGGGGTACAATGAGCAGTTCTTC,TRBV9,NA,TRBJ2-1,NA
CASSLGADPNYEQYF,TGTGCCAGCAGCCTTGGGGCAGACCCAAACTACGAGCAGTACTTC,TRBV11-2,NA,TRBJ2-7,NA
CASSPRGQMNTEAFF,TGTGCCAGCAGTCCCAGGGGGCAAATGAACACTGAAGCTTTCTTT,TRBV27,NA,TRBJ1-1,TRBD1
CASSARGQTSTDTQYF,TGTGCCAGCAGCGCCCGCGGGCAGACCAGCACAGATACGCAGTATTTT,TRBV9,NA,TRBJ2-3,NA
CASSWSGAGTEAFF,TGCGCCAGCAGCTGGAGTGGTGCGGGGACTGAAGCTTTCTTT,TRBV5-1,NA,TRBJ1-1,NA
CASSQGLGQGAAFF,TGCGCCAGCAGCCAAGGATTGGGGCAGGGGGCCGCTTTCTTT,TRBV4-1,NA,TRBJ1-1,TRBD1
CASSLVGGNSGNTIYF,TGTGCCAGCAGTCTCGTAGGAGGCAACTCTGGAAACACCATATATTTT,TRBV28,NA,TRBJ1-3,NA
CASSGPGLAGNEQFF,TGTGCCAGTAGCGGCCCGGGACTAGCGGGTAATGAGCAGTTCTTC,TRBV19,NA,TRBJ2-1,TRBD2
CSANGGGEAFF,TGCAGCGCCAATGGGGGGGGTGAAGCTTTCTTT,TRBV29-1,few,TRBJ1-1,NA
CATRRGTGGFETQYF,TGTGCCACCAGACGCGGCACAGGGGGCTTCGAGACCCAGTACTTC,TRBV15,NA,TRBJ2-5,TRBD1
CASSPDRGRAGDEQFF,TGTGCCAGCAGCCCGGATAGAGGGAGGGCGGGAGATGAGCAGTTCTTC,TRBV7-8,NA,TRBJ2-1,TRBD2
CASSPQGGLVETQYF,TGTGCCAGCAGTCCCCAGGGAGGGCTAGTAGAGACCCAGTACTTC,TRBV28,few,TRBJ2-5,TRBD2
CASGRYEQYF,TGTGCCAGCGGGCGATACGAGCAGTACTTC,TRBV27,NA,TRBJ2-7,NA